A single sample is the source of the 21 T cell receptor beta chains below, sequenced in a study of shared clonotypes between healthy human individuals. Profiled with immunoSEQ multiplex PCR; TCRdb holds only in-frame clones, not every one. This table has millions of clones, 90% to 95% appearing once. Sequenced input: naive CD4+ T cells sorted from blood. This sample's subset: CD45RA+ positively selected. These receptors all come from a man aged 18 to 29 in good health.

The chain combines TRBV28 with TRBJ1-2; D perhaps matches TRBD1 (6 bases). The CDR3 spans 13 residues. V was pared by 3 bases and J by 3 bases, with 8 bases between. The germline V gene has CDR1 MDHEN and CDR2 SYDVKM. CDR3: CASSFGQYYGYTF. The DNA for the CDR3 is TGTGCCAGCAGTTTTGGACAGTACTATGGCTACACCTTC.

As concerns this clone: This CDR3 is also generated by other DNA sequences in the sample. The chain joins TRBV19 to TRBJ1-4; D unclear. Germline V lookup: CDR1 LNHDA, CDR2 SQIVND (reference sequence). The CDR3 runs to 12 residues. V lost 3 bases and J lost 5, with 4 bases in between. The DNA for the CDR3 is TGTGCCAGTAGTATCCGAAATGAAAAACTGTTTTTT. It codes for CASSIRNEKLFF.

The CDR3 sequence is CASSLMTVSGANVLTF. The CDR3 DNA sequence: TGCGCCAGCAGCTTGATGACAGTCTCTGGGGCCAACGTCCTGACTTTC. The chain links TRBV5-1 to TRBJ2-6; a weak D match, TRBD1 (5 bases). Trimming pared 1 base from V and 0 bases from J, leaving 8 bases between. This CDR3 has 16 amino acids. Germline lookup yields CDR1 SGHRS and CDR2 YFSETQ.

CDR3 residues: CASSEGGKLFF. The CDR3 nucleotides read TGTGCCAGCAGTGAAGGCGGAAAACTGTTTTTT. The gene calls are TRBV2 and TRBJ1-4; the D is unclear. Germline lookup yields CDR1 SNHLY and CDR2 FYNNEI. This CDR3 has 11 amino acids. Trimming cost V 1 base and J 10 bases, with 4 bases left between them.

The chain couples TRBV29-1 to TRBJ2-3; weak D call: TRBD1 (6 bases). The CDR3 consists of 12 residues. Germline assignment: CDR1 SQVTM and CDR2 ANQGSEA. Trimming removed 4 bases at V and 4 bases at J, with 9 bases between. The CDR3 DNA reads TGCAGCGTTGGGGGGCCCGCAGATACGCAGTATTTT. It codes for CSVGGPADTQYF.

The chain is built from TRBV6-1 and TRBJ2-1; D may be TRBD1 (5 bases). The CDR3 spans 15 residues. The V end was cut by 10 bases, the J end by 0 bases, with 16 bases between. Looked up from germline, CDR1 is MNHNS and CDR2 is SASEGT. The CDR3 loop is CATSPYRSSYNEQFF. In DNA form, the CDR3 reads TGTGCCACCTCCCCCTACAGGAGCTCCTACAATGAGCAGTTCTTC.

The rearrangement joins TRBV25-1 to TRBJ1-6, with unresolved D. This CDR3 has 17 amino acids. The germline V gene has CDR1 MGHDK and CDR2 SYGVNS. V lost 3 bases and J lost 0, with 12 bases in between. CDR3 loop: CASSDYGVSSYNSPLHF. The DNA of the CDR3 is TGTGCCAGCAGTGATTACGGGGTCAGCTCCTATAATTCACCCCTCCACTTT.

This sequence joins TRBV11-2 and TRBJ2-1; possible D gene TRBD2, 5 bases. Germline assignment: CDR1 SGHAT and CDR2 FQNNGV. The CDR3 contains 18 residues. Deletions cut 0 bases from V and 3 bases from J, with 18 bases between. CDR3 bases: TGTGCCAGCAGCTTAGAGCGGGCGGTTTTCCTTGGCTACAATGAGCAGTTCTTC. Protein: CASSLERAVFLGYNEQFF.

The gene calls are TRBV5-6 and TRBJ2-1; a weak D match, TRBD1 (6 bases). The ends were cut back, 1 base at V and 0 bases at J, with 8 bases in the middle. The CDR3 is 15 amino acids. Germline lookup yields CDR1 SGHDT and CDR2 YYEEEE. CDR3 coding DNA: TGTGCCAGCAGCTTGATGACAGGCTCCTACAATGAGCAGTTCTTC. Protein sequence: CASSLMTGSYNEQFF. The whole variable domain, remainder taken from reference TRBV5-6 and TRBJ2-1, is DAGVTQSPTHLIKTRGQQVTLRCSPKSGHDTVSWYQQALGQGPQFIFQYYEEEERQRGNFPDRFSGHQFPNYSSELNVNALLLGDSALYLCASSLMTGSYNEQFFGPGTRLTVL.

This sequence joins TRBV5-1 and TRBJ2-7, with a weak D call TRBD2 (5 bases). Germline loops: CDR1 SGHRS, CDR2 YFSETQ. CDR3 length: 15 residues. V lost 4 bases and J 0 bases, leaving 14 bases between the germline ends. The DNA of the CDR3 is TGCGCCAGCAGCCCGTCAGGCGGGCACTCCTACGAGCAGTACTTC. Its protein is CASSPSGGHSYEQYF.

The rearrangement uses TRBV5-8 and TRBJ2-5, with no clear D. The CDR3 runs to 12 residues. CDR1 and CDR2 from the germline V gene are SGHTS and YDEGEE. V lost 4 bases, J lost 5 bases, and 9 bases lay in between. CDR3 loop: CASSPRVETQYF. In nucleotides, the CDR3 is TGTGCCAGCAGCCCTAGGGTTGAGACCCAGTACTTC.

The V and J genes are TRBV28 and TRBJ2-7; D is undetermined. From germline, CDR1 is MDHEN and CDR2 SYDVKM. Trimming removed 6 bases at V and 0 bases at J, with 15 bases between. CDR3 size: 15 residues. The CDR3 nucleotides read TGTGCCAGCAGCTACGCGGCGAAAAGCTCCTACGAGCAGTACTTC. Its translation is CASSYAAKSSYEQYF.

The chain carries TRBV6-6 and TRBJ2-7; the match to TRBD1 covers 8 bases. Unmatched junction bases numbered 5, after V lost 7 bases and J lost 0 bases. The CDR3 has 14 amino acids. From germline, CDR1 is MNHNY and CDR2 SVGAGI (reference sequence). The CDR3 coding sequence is TGTGCCAGCACCACGGACAGGGTCTCCTACGAGCAGTACTTC. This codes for CASTTDRVSYEQYF.

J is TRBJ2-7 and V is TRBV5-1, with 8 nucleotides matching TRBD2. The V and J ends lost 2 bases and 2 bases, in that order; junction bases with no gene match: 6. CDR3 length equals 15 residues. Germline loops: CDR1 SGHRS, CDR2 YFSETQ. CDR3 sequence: CASSLGLAPAYEQYF. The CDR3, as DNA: TGCGCCAGCAGCTTAGGACTAGCACCGGCCTACGAGCAGTACTTC.

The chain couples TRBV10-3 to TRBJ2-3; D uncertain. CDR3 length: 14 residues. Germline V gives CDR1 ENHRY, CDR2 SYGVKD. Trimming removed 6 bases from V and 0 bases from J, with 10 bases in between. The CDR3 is CAIRDDLSTDTQYF. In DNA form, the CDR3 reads TGTGCCATCAGGGATGACCTTAGCACAGATACGCAGTATTTT.

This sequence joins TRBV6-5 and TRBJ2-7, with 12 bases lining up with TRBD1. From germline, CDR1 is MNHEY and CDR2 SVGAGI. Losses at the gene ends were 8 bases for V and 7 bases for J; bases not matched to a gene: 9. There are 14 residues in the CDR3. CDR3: CASWTGQGAREQYF. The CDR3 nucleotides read TGTGCCAGCTGGACGGGACAGGGGGCTCGTGAGCAGTACTTC.

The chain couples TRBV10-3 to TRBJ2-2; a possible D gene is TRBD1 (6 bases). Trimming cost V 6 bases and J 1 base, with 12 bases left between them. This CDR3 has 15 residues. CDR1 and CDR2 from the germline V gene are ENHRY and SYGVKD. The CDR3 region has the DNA TGTGCCATCAGCCGCGACAGGCAGAACACCGGGGAGCTGTTTTTT. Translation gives CAISRDRQNTGELFF.

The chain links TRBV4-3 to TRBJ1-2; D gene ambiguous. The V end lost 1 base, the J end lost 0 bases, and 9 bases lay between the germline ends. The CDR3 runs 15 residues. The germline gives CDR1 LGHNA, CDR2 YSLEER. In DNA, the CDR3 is TGCGCCAGCAGCCAAGCTAGTTTAGCTAACTATGGCTACACCTTC. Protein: CASSQASLANYGYTF.

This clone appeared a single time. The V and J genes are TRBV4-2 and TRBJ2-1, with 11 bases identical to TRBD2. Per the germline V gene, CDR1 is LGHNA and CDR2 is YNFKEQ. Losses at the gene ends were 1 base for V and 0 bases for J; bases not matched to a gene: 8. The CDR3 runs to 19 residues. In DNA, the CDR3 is TGTGCCAGCAGCCAAGGGCTAGCGGGGGGATTAAGCTCCTACAATGAGCAGTTCTTC. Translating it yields CASSQGLAGGLSSYNEQFF.

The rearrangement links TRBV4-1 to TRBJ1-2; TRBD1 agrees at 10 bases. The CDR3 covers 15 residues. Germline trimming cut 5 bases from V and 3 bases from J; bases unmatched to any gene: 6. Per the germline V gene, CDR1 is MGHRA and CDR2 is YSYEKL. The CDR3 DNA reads TGCGCCAGCAGCACACGACAGGGGGCGGACTATGGCTACACCTTC. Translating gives CASSTRQGADYGYTF.

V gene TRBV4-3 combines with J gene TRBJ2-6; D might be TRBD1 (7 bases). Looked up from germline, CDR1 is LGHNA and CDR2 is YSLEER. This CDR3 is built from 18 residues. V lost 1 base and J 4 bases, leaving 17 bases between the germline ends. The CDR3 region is CASSQGGRGTLGANVLTF. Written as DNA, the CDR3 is TGCGCCAGCAGCCAAGGGGGCAGGGGGACTTTGGGGGCCAACGTCCTGACTTTC.